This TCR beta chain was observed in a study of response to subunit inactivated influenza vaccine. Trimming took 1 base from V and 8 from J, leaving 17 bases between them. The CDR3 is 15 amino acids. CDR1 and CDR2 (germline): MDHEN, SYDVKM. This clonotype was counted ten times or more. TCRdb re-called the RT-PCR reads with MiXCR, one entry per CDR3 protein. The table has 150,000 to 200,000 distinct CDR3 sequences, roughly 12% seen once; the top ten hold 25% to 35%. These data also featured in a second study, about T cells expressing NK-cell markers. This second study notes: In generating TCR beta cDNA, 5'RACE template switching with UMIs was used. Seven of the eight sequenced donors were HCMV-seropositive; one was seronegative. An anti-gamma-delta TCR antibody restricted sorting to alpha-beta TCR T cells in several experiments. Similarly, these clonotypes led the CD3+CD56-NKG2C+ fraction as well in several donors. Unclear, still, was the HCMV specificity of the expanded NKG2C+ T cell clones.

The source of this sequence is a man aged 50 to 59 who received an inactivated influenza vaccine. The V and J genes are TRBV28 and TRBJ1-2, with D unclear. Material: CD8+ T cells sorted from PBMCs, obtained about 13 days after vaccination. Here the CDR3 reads CASSLFAGDKGGYTF. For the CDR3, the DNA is TGTGCCAGCAGTTTATTCGCCGGCGACAAGGGAGGCTACACCTTC.